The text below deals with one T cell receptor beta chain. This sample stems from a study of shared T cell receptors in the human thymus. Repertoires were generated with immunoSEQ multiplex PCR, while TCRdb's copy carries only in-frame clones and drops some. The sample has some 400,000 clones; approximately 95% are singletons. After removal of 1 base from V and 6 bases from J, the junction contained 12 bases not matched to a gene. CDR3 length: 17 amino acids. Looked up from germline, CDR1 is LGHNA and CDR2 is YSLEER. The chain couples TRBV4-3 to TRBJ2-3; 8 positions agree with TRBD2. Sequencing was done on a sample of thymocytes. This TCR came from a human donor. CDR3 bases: TGCGCCAGCAGCCAAGCCGGGAGGGGGATCCCCACGGATACGCAGTATTTT. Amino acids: CASSQAGRGIPTDTQYF.